The 9 T cell receptor beta chains below all came from one sample that was sequenced in a study of blood T cell repertoires in COVID-19 (dated by TCRdb to about 2020). The method behind the library was the immunoSEQ multiplex PCR assay. TCRdb retrieved this table from immuneACCESS and kept in-frame rearrangements only. Not all clones are present; in checked studies, unresolved V genes account for under half, and no reason is known for the remainder. Here the sample has 350,000 to 400,000 clones; 88% occur a single time. 0.9% to 1.5% of the sample belongs to the ten largest clones. Sequencing was carried out using PBMCs or T cells enriched from blood (not recorded which). All receptors derive from a woman between 18 and 29 years old who had recovered from COVID-19.

Points on this clone: An end of the junction does not agree with germline; a read error may underlie this. V and J are TRBV28 and TRBJ1-2, with a possible D match to TRBD1 (5 bases). The germline gives CDR1 MDHEN, CDR2 SYDVKM. The CDR3 runs 11 residues. The CDR3 sequence: CASLSPQGEAF. CDR3 DNA: TGTGCCTCCCTCTCCCCGCAGGGTGAAGCCTTC.

The chain employs TRBV28 and TRBJ1-2, with D maybe TRBD1 (6 bases). This CDR3 contains 12 residues. The V gene lost 6 bases and the J gene lost 4 bases, with 9 bases spanning the gap. Germline CDR1 is MDHEN and CDR2 is SYDVKM. CDR3 amino acids: CASRGGVYGYTF. The CDR3 region has the DNA TGTGCCAGCAGAGGGGGGGTCTATGGCTACACCTTC.

The CDR3 DNA follows: TGTGCCTGGACGGAAACCTCGGGTTCACCCCTCCACTTT. This translates into CAWTETSGSPLHF. V is TRBV30 and J is TRBJ1-6, with no clear D. CDR3 length: 13 residues. Trimming shortened V by 4 bases and J by 9 bases, and 13 bases separated the two germline ends. The germline gives CDR1 GTSNPN, CDR2 SVGIG (reference sequence).

The V call is TRBV5-4, the J call TRBJ2-7; 14 positions agree with TRBD2. The trim removed 4 bases at V and 6 bases at J, leaving 6 bases unmatched. The CDR3 spans 15 residues. Germline CDR1 reads SGHNT; CDR2 reads YYREEE (reference sequence). The CDR3 nucleotides are TGTGCCAGCAGCACCGGACTAGCGGGGGGAGGCGAGCAGTACTTC. Translated: CASSTGLAGGGEQYF. The complete variable domain, with remaining parts taken from reference TRBV5-4 and TRBJ2-7, reads ETGVTQSPTHLIKTRGQQVTLRCSSQSGHNTVSWYQQALGQGPQFIFQYYREEENGRGNFPPRFSGLQFPNYSSELNVNALELDDSALYLCASSTGLAGGGEQYFGPGTRLTVT.

The chain is built from TRBV5-1 and TRBJ2-5; 7 bases map to TRBD1. CDR3 length: 13 amino acids. Germline values: CDR1 SGHRS, CDR2 YFSETQ. V lost 4 bases to trimming and J lost 5 bases; unmatched junction nucleotides: 5. The CDR3 sequence: CASSRGQDETQYF. In DNA form, the CDR3 reads TGCGCCAGCAGCCGTGGACAGGATGAGACCCAGTACTTC. Looking up the rest from reference TRBV5-1 and TRBJ2-5 gives the full variable domain: KAGVTQTPRYLIKTRGQQVTLSCSPISGHRSVSWYQQTPGQGLQFLFEYFSETQRNKGNFPGRFSGRQFSNSRSEMNVSTLELGDSALYLCASSRGQDETQYFGPGTRLLVL.

The genes are TRBV4-1 and TRBJ1-1, with 7 nucleotides matching TRBD1. The V gene end was trimmed by 0 bases and the J gene end by 4 bases; junction bases not matched to a gene: 8. The germline V gene encodes CDR1 MGHRA and CDR2 YSYEKL. CDR3 length equals 16 residues. CDR3: CASSQEQGMVITEAFF. The CDR3 DNA reads TGCGCCAGCAGCCAAGAACAGGGGATGGTTATCACTGAAGCTTTCTTT.

Comment on this clone: Germline is not matched at one junction end, which may reflect a read error. This sequence joins TRBV19 and TRBJ2-3, with 9 bases fitting TRBD1. Germline V lookup: CDR1 LNHDA, CDR2 SQIVND (reference sequence). The CDR3 is 15 amino acids. CDR3 protein: CASSVDRGVPDTQYF. The DNA of the CDR3 is TGTGCCAGTAGTGTAGACAGGGGGGTTCCAGATACGCAGTATTTT.

The V and J genes are TRBV30 and TRBJ1-6; TRBD1 might be the D (6 bases). Trimming removed 0 bases from V and 10 bases from J, with 10 bases in between. The CDR3 covers 13 residues. The germline CDR1 and CDR2 sequences are GTSNPN and SVGIG (reference sequence). The CDR3 spells CAWSVQGLSPLHF. The CDR3 coding sequence is TGTGCCTGGAGTGTACAGGGCCTCTCACCCCTCCACTTT.

The V gene is TRBV24-1, the J gene TRBJ1-5; D is unresolved. V lost 1 base, J lost 9 bases, and 15 bases lay in between. The germline gives CDR1 KGHDR, CDR2 SFDVKD. This CDR3 is built from 15 residues. CDR3 nucleotides: TGTGCCACCAGTGATTTTACAGCCGGCGTGGGGCCCCAGCATTTT. As protein: CATSDFTAGVGPQHF.